What follows describes a single T cell receptor beta chain. The data originate from a study of blood T cell repertoires in COVID-19. Whole-study context: Donors in the United States, Italy and Spain gave samples during acute or convalescent COVID-19. The cDNA or gDNA used as material had been derived from T cells, B-cell-depleted T cells, or PBMCs.

The ends lost 4 bases at V and 9 bases at J; junction bases unmatched: 11. CDR1 is LGHDT, CDR2 YNNKEL, per germline (reference sequence). The CDR3 runs to 15 residues. Original processing methods: Amplification with reference gene primers provided the estimates of nucleated cell counts. Sequenced by immunoSEQ multiplex PCR; TCRdb stores in-frame clones only, minus some. Clone size and V and J calls were adopted from that table, with D and trimming inferred from the DNA. The table includes a few hundred thousand clones, approximately 86% detected once. Sequenced: peripheral blood. This sequence joins TRBV3-1 (or the pseudogene TRBV3-2) and TRBJ2-1; 8 positions match TRBD2. This TCR was recovered from a man aged 18 to 29 with active or convalescent COVID-19. CDR3 region: CASSPSSGRVSEQFF. The CDR3 nucleotides are TGTGCCAGCAGCCCTTCCAGCGGGAGAGTCAGTGAGCAGTTCTTC.